This T cell receptor beta chain was identified in a study of shared clonotypes between healthy human individuals (dated by TCRdb to 2020 to 2021). Describing the broader study: Three men and a couple of women, aged 18 to 49 years, made up the cohort. Different laboratories and diverse techniques were used to prepare libraries and sequence TCR repertoires, to increase sequencing depth and limit assay-specific biases. Per donor, three plates each were used for CD4 naive and CD4 memory, two for CD8 naive, and one for CD8 memory. Each donor's leukapheresis produced roughly between roughly 0.9 and 8.9 billion PBMCs. Blood TCR repertoires of several healthy adults were deeply sequenced to estimate repertoire size and the extent of clonotype sharing between individuals. Study-wide conclusions, independent of this receptor: Sampling was restricted to blood, and TCR repertoires in tissues likely differ from the TCR repertoires found in blood. Naive subsets generally had larger estimated clonotype richness than memory subsets did. The small number of donors limited the genetic and exposure-history diversity represented. When a few donors were compared, the shared fraction of clonotypes was about 5% for naive CD4, approximately 3.5% for naive CD8, roughly 2.3% for memory CD4, and roughly 0.43% for memory CD8. Compared with non-shared clonotypes, the clonotypes found in all four sorted-subset donors had higher generation probabilities. Even with the large sequencing depth, rarefaction of the sorted-subset datasets indicated that sequencing was incomplete. Pairwise subsampling indicated that sequencing depth was expected to affect the degree of clonotype sharing among donors.

As to this clone: The clone's antigen remains unknown. Nothing much larger sits one base from this clone, and base qualities are not available.

Using the deep immunoSEQ assay, multiplex PCR amplified TCR CDR3 regions from genomic DNA. For each cell subset, the extracted genomic DNA was distributed evenly across all wells of several immunoSEQ 96-well plates, and each plate served as one replicate. For sorted subsets, approximately 200 ng of genomic DNA, equivalent to some 33,000 T cell genomes, went into each replicate PCR. The purified libraries were quantified using a Qubit 3.0 fluorometer, sized with a Bioanalyzer 2100, and then quantified again using the KAPA Library Quantification kit. Every immunoSEQ 96-well plate was sequenced on a dedicated single-read 150-cycle Illumina NextSeq 550 flow cell. The study's own analysis went as follows. Because the immunoSEQ output included only junctional sequences and no quality scores, the filtering could not be the same as the filtering used for full-length reads. To assign V/J genes and CDR3, sequences were annotated against IMGT germline references using PyIR, a Python wrapper for IgBLAST v1.9. Reads were filtered out if the reads had weak V/J assignments (E-value above 1e-6), no CDR3, stop codons, out-of-frame junctions, or ambiguous translated residues. A V3J clonotype was defined by an identical inferred V gene, J gene, and CDR3 amino acid sequence. The percentage overlap between two repertoires was calculated by dividing the number of shared unique clonotypes by the size of the smaller repertoire. Repertoire richness was assessed with RTK rarefaction, the Chao1 estimator, and Recon v2.1 estimates of unobserved clonotypes. Generation probabilities were computed with OLGA for all TCRbeta clonotypes obtained by the gDNA method from four donors. TCRdb holds this immuneACCESS table with in-frame rearrangements only. Some clones are missing; in checked studies, unresolved V genes explain under half, and the rest has no known cause. The V and J calls and clone size were taken over from that table, and D and trimming were inferred from the DNA. A total of some 2.4 million clones appear in this sample, approximately 93% of them only once. Clones ranked in the top ten supply 0.36% of the sample.

Donors were healthy HIV-negative adults with no recently reported acute infections or vaccinations. Only Caucasian adults living in Nashville, Tennessee, USA were represented among the donors. Magnetic negative selection was used to enrich CD4+ T cells, after which naive cells were positively selected on CD45RA and the negative fraction became the memory subset. Blood was obtained by leukapheresis, after which PBMCs were separated by Ficoll-Histopaque density gradient centrifugation and cryopreserved in liquid nitrogen vapor phase. Analytical flow cytometry was used to check the purity and quantity of every magnetically sorted T cell population. Each sorted fraction had its genomic DNA isolated and then quantified by UV absorbance on a Nanodrop 2000c. For CDR1 and CDR2, the germline V gene lists SQVTM and ANQGSEA. CDR3 length: 13 amino acids, cysteine to phenylalanine. Just the 39-base CDR3 DNA is kept, in frame starting at base 1. V drops 7 bases and J drops 0 bases, leaving 12 bases in between.

Material for sequencing was naive CD4+ T cells from PBMCs. The sample's cell subset or site, from its label and the paper: CD45RA+ positively selected. The chain is made from TRBV29-1 and TRBJ1-2, with the D gene call left open. This receptor was identified in a man between 18 and 35 years old in good health. Some clones in this sample may be carry-over from other donors' samples. The DNA is as follows: TGCAGCGCCCTACCGAATTCTAACTATGGCTACACCTTC. It specifies CSALPNSNYGYTF.